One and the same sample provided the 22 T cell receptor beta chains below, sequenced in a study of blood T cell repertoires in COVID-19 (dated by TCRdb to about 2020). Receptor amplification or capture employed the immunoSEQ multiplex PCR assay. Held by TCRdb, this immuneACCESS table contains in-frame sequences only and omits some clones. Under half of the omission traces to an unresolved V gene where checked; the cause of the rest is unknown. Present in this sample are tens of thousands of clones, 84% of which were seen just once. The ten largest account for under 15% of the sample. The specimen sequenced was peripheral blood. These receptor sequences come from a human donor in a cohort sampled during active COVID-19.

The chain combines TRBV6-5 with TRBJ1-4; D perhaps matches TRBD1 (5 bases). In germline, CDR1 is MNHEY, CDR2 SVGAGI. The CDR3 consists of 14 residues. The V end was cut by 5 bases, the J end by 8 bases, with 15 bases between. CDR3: CASSMSGADEKLFF. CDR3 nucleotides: TGTGCCAGCAGTATGAGTGGGGCAGACGAAAAACTGTTTTTT.

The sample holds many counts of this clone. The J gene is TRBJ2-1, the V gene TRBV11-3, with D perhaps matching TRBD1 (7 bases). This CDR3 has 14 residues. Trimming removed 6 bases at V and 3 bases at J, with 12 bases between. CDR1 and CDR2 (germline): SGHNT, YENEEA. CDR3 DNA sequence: TGTGCCAGCAGTAGACAGGGAGGCTACAATGAGCAGTTCTTC. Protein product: CASSRQGGYNEQFF.

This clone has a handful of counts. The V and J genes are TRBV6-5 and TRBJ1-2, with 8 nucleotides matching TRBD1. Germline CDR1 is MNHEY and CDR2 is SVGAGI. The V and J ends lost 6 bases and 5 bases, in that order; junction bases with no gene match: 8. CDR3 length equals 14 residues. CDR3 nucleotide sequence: TGTGCCAGCAGGGCAGGGGGCGCCGGGTATGGCTACACCTTC. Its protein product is CASRAGGAGYGYTF.

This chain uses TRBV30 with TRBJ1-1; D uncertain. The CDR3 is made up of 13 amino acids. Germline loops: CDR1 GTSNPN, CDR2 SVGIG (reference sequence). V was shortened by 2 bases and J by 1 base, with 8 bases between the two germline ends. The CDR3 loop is CAWSSWPNTEAFF. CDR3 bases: TGTGCCTGGAGTTCGTGGCCGAACACTGAAGCTTTCTTT. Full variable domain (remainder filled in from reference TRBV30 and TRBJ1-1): SQTIHQWPATLVQPVGSPLSLECTVEGTSNPNLYWYRQAAGRGLQLLFYSVGIGQISSEVPQNLSASRPQDRQFILSSKKLLLSDSGFYLCAWSSWPNTEAFFGQGTRLTVV.

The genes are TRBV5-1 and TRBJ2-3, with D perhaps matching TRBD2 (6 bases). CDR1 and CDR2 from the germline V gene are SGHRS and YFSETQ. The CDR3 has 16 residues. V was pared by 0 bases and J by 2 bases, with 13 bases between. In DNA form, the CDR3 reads TGCGCCAGCAGCTTGGGTCCGGGGGTGGCCACAGATACGCAGTATTTT. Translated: CASSLGPGVATDTQYF.

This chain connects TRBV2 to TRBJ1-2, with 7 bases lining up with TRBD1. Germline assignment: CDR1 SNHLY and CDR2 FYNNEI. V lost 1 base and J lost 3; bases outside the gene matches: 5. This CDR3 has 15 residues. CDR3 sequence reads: CASSEGDRSYYGYTF. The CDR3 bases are TGTGCCAGCAGTGAAGGGGACAGATCCTACTATGGCTACACCTTC.

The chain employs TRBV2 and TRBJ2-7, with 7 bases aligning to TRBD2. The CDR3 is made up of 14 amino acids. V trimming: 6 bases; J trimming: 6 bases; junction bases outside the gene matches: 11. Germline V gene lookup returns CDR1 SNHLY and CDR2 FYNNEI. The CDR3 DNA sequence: TGTGCCAGCAGCCACTCGACTAGCCCCCTCGAGCAGTACTTC. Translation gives CASSHSTSPLEQYF.

CDR3 amino acids: CASSYASTANYGYTF. For the CDR3, the DNA is TGTGCCAGCAGTTACGCCTCGACAGCTAACTATGGCTACACCTTC. The chain couples TRBV6-6 to TRBJ1-2; D perhaps matches TRBD1 (5 bases). Per the germline V gene, CDR1 is MNHNY and CDR2 is SVGAGI (reference sequence). This CDR3 spans 15 amino acids. Trimming shortened V by 2 bases and J by 0 bases, and 10 bases separated the two germline ends.

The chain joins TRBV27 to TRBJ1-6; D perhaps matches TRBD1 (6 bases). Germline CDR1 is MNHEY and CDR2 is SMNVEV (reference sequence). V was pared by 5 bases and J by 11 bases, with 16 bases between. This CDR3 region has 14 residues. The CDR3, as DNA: TGTGCCAGCAGTCTCGACCGGGACATACCACCCCTCCACTTT. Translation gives CASSLDRDIPPLHF.

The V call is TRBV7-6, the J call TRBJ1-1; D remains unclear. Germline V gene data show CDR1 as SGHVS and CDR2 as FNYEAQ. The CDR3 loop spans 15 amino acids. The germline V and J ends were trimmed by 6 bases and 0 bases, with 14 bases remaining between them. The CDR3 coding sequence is TGTGCCAGCAGTCAAAGTGGGCAATTGAACACTGAAGCTTTCTTT. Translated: CASSQSGQLNTEAFF.

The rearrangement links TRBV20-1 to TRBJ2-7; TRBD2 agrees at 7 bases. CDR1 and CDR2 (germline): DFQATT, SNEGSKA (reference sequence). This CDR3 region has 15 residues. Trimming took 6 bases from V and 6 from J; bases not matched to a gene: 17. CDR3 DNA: TGCAGTGCAAGTATCGAGACTAGCTCCAGTGCCGAGCAGTACTTC. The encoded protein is CSASIETSSSAEQYF.

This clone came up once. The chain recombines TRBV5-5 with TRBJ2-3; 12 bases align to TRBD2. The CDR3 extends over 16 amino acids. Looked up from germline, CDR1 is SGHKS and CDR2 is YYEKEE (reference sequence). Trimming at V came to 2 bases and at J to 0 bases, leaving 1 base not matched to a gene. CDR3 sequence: CASSLLAGGSTDTQYF. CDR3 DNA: TGTGCCAGCAGCTTACTAGCGGGGGGAAGCACAGATACGCAGTATTTT.

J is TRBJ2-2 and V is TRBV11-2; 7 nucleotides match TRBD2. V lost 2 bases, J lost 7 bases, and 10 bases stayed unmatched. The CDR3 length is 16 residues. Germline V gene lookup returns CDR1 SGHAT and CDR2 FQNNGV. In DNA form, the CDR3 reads TGTGCCAGCAGCTTACTTCAGCGGGGAAAAGGCGGGGAGCTGTTTTTT. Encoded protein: CASSLLQRGKGGELFF.

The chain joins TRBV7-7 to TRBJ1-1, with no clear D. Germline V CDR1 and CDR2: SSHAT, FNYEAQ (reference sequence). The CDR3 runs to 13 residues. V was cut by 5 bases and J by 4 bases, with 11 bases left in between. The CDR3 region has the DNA TGTGCCAGCAGCCCCGGGTCAATCACTGAAGCTTTCTTT. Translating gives CASSPGSITEAFF.

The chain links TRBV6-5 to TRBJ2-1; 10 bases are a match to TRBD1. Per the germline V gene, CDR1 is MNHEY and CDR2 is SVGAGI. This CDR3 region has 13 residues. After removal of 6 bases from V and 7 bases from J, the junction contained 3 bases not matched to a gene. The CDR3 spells CASRTGGRNEQFF. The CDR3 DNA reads TGTGCCAGCAGGACAGGGGGCCGGAATGAGCAGTTCTTC.

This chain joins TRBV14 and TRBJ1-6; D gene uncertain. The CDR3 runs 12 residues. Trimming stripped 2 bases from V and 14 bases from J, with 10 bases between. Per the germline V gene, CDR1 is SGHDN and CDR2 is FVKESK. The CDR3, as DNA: TGTGCCAGCAGCCAATCGCGGGGTACCCTCCACTTT. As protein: CASSQSRGTLHF.

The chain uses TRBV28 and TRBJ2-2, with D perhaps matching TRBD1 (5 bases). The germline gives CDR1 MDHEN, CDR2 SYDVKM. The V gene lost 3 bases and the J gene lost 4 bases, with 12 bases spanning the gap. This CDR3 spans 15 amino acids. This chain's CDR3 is CASSFFPGSTGELFF. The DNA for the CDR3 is TGTGCCAGCAGTTTTTTCCCAGGGTCCACCGGGGAGCTGTTTTTT.

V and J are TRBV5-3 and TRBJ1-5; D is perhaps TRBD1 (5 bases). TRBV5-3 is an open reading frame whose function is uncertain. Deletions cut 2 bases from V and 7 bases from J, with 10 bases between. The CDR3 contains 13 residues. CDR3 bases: TGTGCCAGAAGCTTACGGGGGAACCAGCCCCAGCATTTT. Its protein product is CARSLRGNQPQHF.

CDR3 bases: TGTGCCAGCAGCTCCCGGACTGTATACTACGAGCAGTACTTC. The encoded protein is CASSSRTVYYEQYF. The chain is built from TRBV5-8 and TRBJ2-7, with D possibly TRBD2 on 5 matching bases. Trimming pared 3 bases from V and 3 bases from J, leaving 13 bases between. Germline V gene lookup returns CDR1 SGHTS and CDR2 YDEGEE. The CDR3 is 14 residues long.

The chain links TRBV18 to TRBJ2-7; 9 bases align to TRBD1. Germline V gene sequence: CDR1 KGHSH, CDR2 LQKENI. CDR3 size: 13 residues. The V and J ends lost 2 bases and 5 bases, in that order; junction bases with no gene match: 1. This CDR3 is CASSPRQGDEQYF. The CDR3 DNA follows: TGTGCCAGCTCACCAAGACAGGGGGACGAGCAGTACTTC.

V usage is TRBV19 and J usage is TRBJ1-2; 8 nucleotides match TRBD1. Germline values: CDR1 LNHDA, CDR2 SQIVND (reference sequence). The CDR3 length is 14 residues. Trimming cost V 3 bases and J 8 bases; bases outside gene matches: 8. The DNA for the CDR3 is TGTGCCAGTAGTATCGGACAGGGCTCTAGGGGCTACACCTTC. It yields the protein CASSIGQGSRGYTF.

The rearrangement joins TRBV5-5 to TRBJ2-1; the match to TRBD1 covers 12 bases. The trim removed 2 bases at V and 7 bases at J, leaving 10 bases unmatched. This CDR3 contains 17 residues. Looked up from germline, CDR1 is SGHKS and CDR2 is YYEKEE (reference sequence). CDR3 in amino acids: CASSFAGTGGASNEQFF. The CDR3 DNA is TGTGCCAGCAGCTTTGCCGGGACAGGGGGCGCGAGTAATGAGCAGTTCTTC.